This TCR beta chain was sequenced during a study of CD8 T cells in Susac syndrome. Sequencing targeted TCR beta in blood CD8+ and CD4+ T cells. CDR1 is MGHRA and CDR2 is YSYEKL in the germline V gene. Between the trimmed V and J ends, which lost 5 bases and 4 bases, there was a span of 11 bases. The CDR3 spans 13 residues. An input of about 0.45 to 1 ug of RNA was subjected to reverse transcription using random hexamers. Coverage of TCR beta CDR3 amplification by immunoSEQ multiplex PCR extended to 54 Vbeta and 13 Jbeta. TCRdb used MiXCR to reprocess the immunoSEQ multiplex PCR reads, holding one entry per CDR3 protein. Of about 150,000 distinct CDR3 sequences detected, 90% to 95% appear once; the ten largest clones hold 0.15% to 0.2%.

The V and J genes are TRBV4-1 and TRBJ1-2; D might be TRBD1 (5 bases). The material sequenced was CD4+ T cells from PBMCs. This receptor was identified in a human donor with Susac syndrome. Here the CDR3 DNA reads TGCGCCAGCAGCGACCAGGGTATCTATGGCTACACCTTC. This encodes CASSDQGIYGYTF.